The clone carrying this T cell receptor (beta chain) has a single count. This entry belongs to a study of technical replicates of blood from a handful of donors. The method was immunoSEQ multiplex PCR; TCRdb's version includes in-frame clones alone and lacks a portion of them. The sample has approximately 74,000 clones, over 75% seen once. Germline CDR1 is SGHTA and CDR2 is FQGNSA. The V end lost 5 bases, the J end lost 6 bases, and 12 bases lay between the germline ends. There are 13 residues in the CDR3. The sequence derives from a human donor in good health. Some clones in this sample may be carry-over from other donors' samples. Sequencing was carried out using PBMCs. This chain uses TRBV7-2 with TRBJ2-3; D perhaps matches TRBD2 (5 bases). The CDR3: CASSPRLLDTQYF. The DNA for the CDR3 is TGTGCCAGCAGCCCACGACTATTGGATACGCAGTATTTT.